This T cell receptor beta chain was found in a study of regulatory T cells in long-lasting Graves disease. This clonotype occurred many times. To make TCR beta libraries, researchers used iRepertoire HTBI primers and Arm-PCR of CDR3 regions. TCRdb passed the multiplex PCR reads through MiXCR, listing each CDR3 protein once. The sample lists around 320,000 distinct CDR3 sequences; over 15% were seen once. The time point is: newly diagnosed GD, antithyroid drugs for less than 3 months. Extracted PBMC RNA gave rise to the TCR library. The germline V and J ends were trimmed by 7 bases and 9 bases, with 13 bases remaining between them. Germline V gives CDR1 MNHNS, CDR2 SASEGT. The CDR3 contains 12 residues. This same sample was also part of a study on T cells in Graves' hyperthyroidism and ophthalmopathy.

This material consisted of peripheral blood mononuclear cells (PBMCs), taken at new diagnosis, from a patient treated with antithyroid drugs. V is TRBV6-1 and J is TRBJ2-1; D is unclear. This TCR derives from a man between 35 and 55 years old with Graves disease. The CDR3 DNA is TGTGCCAGCAATTTCCTGCTGGCTGAGCAGTTCTTC. Its translation: CASNFLLAEQFF.